A selection of T cell receptor beta chains follows, all from one sample in a study of cytomegalovirus exposure and HLA in healthy donors. The assay was immunoSEQ multiplex PCR, and TCRdb's table has in-frame clones only and misses some. Counted here are about 78,000 clones, approximately 77% occurring once; the ten biggest clones make up around 10%. Input material: PBMCs. These receptors all come from a woman in her thirties or forties in good health and CMV-seropositive. CDR3s include the opening cysteine and the closing phenylalanine or tryptophan. D genes are given only for firm matches. The size entry is marked missing in some rows and otherwise reads once, few, many or a size class.

clone size | J gene | D gene | V gene | CDR3 DNA | CDR3 protein
- | TRBJ2-3 | TRBD2 | TRBV5-1 | TGCGCCAGCAGCTCTCGAGCGGGAGGGGGAGATACGCAGTATTTT | CASSSRAGGGDTQYF
- | TRBJ1-2 | TRBD1 | TRBV5-1 | TGCGCCAGCAGAACCGGACAGGGGGACTATGGCTACACCTTC | CASRTGQGDYGYTF
- | TRBJ2-1 | TRBD2 | TRBV5-1 | TGCGCCAGCAGCAAGGGCAGCGGGAGGGGAATCGATGAGCAGTTCTTC | CASSKGSGRGIDEQFF
few | TRBJ1-3 | TRBD1 | TRBV10-1 | TGCGCCAGCAGTGAGTCGGACAGGGGGGTCCGAAACACCATATATTTT | CASSESDRGVRNTIYF
few | TRBJ1-2 | TRBD1 | TRBV7-2 | TGTGCCAGCAGCCCCACGCAGACAGGGAACGGCTACCCCTTC | CASSPTQTGNGYPF
- | TRBJ1-5 | TRBD1 | TRBV30 | TGTGCCTGGGGGGGACAGTCTAATCAGCCCCAGCATTTT | CAWGGQSNQPQHF
- | TRBJ2-3 | - | TRBV4-3 | TGCGCCAGCAGCCAAGTTGGGAGCGATACGCAGTATTTT | CASSQVGSDTQYF
- | TRBJ2-7 | TRBD1 | TRBV5-1 | TGCGCCAGCAGCCAGACCACGGGACAGGGAGTCGAGCAGTACTTC | CASSQTTGQGVEQYF
- | TRBJ2-7 | - | TRBV28 | TGTGCCAGCAGCCGAACAGGGTACGAGCAGTACTTC | CASSRTGYEQYF
- | TRBJ2-3 | - | TRBV10-2 | TGCGCCAGCAGTGAACAGGGATCAGAGATGGGAGATACGCAGTATTTT | CASSEQGSEMGDTQYF
- | TRBJ2-1 | - | TRBV27 | TGTGCCAGCACCTACACTAGCCCTTACAATGAGCAGTTCTTC | CASTYTSPYNEQFF
- | TRBJ2-3 | - | TRBV5-1 | TGCGCCAGCAGCTGGTCCGCCTCTGCAGGGACAGATACGCAGTATTTT | CASSWSASAGTDTQYF
- | TRBJ1-4 | - | TRBV7-2 | TGTGCCAGCAGCTTATACGGACAGCCGAATGAAAAACTGTTTTTT | CASSLYGQPNEKLFF
- | TRBJ2-7 | - | TRBV5-1 | TGCGCCAGCAGCGCGGGTGACTCCTACGAGCAGTACTTC | CASSAGDSYEQYF
- | TRBJ2-3 | - | TRBV28 | TGTGCCAGCAGTTTAATCTCAGGACTCACAGATACGCAGTATTTT | CASSLISGLTDTQYF
- | TRBJ2-1 | - | TRBV13 | TGTGCCAGCAGATCCGACAAAGTAAATCGTAATGAGCAGTTCTTC | CASRSDKVNRNEQFF
- | TRBJ2-1 | TRBD2 | TRBV7-8 | TGTGCCAGCAGCGTGACTAGCGGATACAATGAGCAGTTCTTC | CASSVTSGYNEQFF
- | TRBJ1-4 | - | TRBV7-9 | TGTGCCAGCAGCTTAGAGAGGGCAACTAATGAAAAACTGTTTTTT | CASSLERATNEKLFF
- | TRBJ1-5 | - | TRBV28 | TGTGCCAGCAGTTTGCCCCGGGGGCCCCAGCATTTT | CASSLPRGPQHF
- | TRBJ2-7 | - | TRBV5-4 | TGTGCCAGCAGCTTGGGGGGCGACCGGGTTTACGAGCAGTACTTC | CASSLGGDRVYEQYF
- | TRBJ2-1 | TRBD1 | TRBV4-1 | TGCGCCAGCAGCTCGACAGGGTCCATCAATGAGCAGTTCTTC | CASSSTGSINEQFF
few | TRBJ1-4 | - | TRBV5-1 | TGCGCCAGCAGAACCGGGGATGCTAATGAAAAACTGTTTTTT | CASRTGDANEKLFF
few | TRBJ1-2 | - | TRBV6-5 | TGTGCCAGCGCCTCGGCCCAGGGGAACTATGGCTACACCTTC | CASASAQGNYGYTF
- | TRBJ1-3 | - | TRBV18 | TGTGCCAGCTCACCACCCCAGGGGAACACCATATATTTT | CASSPPQGNTIYF
- | TRBJ1-1 | - | TRBV19 | TGTGCCAGTACCCCGGGAAAGAACACTGAAGCTTTCTTT | CASTPGKNTEAFF
- | TRBJ2-5 | TRBD2 | TRBV5-4 | TGTGCCAGCAGCAGGACTAGCGGGGGGGCGGTAGAGACCCAGTACTTC | CASSRTSGGAVETQYF
- | TRBJ2-6 | TRBD1 | TRBV4-1 | TGCGCCAGCAGCCAAGTCCCTGACAGGGGCCAACTCTCTGGGGCCAACGTCCTGACTTTC | CASSQVPDRGQLSGANVLTF
- | TRBJ1-5 | TRBD1 | TRBV6-5 | TGTGCCAGCCGTAAAGGGGGCGCCGGCAATCAGCCCCAGCATTTT | CASRKGGAGNQPQHF
few | TRBJ1-1 | TRBD1 | TRBV2 | TGTGCCAGCCATAAACAGAGGACAGGGAACACTGAAGCTTTCTTT | CASHKQRTGNTEAFF